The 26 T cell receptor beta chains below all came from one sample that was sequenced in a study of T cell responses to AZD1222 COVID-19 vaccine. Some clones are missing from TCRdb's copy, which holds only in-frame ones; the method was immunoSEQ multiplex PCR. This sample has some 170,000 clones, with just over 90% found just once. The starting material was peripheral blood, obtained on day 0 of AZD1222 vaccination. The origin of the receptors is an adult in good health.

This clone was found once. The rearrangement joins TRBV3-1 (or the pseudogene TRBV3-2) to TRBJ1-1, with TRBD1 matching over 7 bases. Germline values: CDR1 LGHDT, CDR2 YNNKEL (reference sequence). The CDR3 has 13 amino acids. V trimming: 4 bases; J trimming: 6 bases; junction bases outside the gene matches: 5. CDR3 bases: TGTGCCAGCAGCCCCACCGGGACAGCTGAAGCTTTCTTT. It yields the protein CASSPTGTAEAFF.

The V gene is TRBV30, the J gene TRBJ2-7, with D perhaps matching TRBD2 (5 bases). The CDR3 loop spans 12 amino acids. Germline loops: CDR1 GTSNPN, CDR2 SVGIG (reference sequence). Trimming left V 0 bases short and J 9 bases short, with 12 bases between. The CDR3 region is CAWSVLAGGQYF. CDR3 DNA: TGTGCCTGGAGTGTACTGGCAGGAGGGCAGTACTTC.

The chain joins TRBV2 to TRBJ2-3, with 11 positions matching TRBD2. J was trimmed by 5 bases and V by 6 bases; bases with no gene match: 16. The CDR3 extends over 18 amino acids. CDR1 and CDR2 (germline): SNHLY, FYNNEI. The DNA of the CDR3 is TGTGCCAGCAGAGGGATTTTGGCTAGCGGGAGGTCGATAGATACGCAGTATTTT. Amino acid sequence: CASRGILASGRSIDTQYF. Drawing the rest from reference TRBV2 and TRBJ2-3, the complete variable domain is EPEVTQTPSHQVTQMGQEVILRCVPISNHLYFYWYRQILGQKVEFLVSFYNNEISEKSEIFDDQFSVERPDGSNFTLKIRSTKLEDSAMYFCASRGILASGRSIDTQYFGPGTRLTVL.

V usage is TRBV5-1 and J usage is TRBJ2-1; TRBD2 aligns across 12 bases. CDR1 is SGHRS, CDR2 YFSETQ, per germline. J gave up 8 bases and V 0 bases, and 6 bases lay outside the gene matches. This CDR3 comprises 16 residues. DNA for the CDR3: TGCGCCAGCAGCTTGGACCTAGCGGGAGGGCCAGATGAGCAGTTCTTC. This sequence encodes CASSLDLAGGPDEQFF. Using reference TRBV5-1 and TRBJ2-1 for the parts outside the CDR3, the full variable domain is KAGVTQTPRYLIKTRGQQVTLSCSPISGHRSVSWYQQTPGQGLQFLFEYFSETQRNKGNFPGRFSGRQFSNSRSEMNVSTLELGDSALYLCASSLDLAGGPDEQFFGPGTRLTVL.

The CDR3 is CASSQDGPYGYTF. In DNA form, the CDR3 reads TGCGCCAGCAGTCAGGACGGCCCCTATGGCTACACCTTC. This rearrangement joins TRBV5-1 to TRBJ1-2; D remains unclear. V lost 5 bases, J lost 4 bases, and 12 bases lay in between. The CDR3 is 13 residues long. Per the germline V gene, CDR1 is SGHRS and CDR2 is YFSETQ.

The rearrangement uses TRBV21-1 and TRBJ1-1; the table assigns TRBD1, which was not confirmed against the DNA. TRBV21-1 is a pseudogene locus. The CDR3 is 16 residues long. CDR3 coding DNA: TGTGCCAGCAGCAAAGTCGAGGGGGCGCGGAACACTGAAGCTTTCTTT. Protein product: CASSKVEGARNTEAFF.

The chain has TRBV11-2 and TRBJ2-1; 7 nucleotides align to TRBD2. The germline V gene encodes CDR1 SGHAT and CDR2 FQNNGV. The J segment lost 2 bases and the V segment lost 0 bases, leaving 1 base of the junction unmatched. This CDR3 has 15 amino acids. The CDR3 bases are TGTGCCAGCAGCTTAGAAGGGAGGGCCTACAATGAGCAGTTCTTC. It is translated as CASSLEGRAYNEQFF.

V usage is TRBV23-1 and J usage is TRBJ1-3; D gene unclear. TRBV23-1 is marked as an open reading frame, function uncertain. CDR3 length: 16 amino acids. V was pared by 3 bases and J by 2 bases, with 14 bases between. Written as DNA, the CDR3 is TGCGCCAGCAGTCACCTCGGGCCTGCTGCTGGAAACACCATATATTTT. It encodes CASSHLGPAAGNTIYF.

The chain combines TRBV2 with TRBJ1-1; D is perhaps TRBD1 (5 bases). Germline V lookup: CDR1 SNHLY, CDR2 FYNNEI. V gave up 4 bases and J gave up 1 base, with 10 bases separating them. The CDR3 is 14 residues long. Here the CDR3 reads CASSVSGRNTEAFF. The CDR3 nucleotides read TGTGCCAGCAGTGTTTCAGGGCGGAACACTGAAGCTTTCTTT.

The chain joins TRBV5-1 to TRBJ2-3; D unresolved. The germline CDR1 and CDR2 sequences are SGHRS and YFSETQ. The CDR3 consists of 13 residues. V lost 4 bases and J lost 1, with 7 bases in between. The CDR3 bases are TGCGCCAGCAGCCACGACGGCACAGATACGCAGTATTTT. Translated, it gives CASSHDGTDTQYF. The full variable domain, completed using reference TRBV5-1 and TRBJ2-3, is KAGVTQTPRYLIKTRGQQVTLSCSPISGHRSVSWYQQTPGQGLQFLFEYFSETQRNKGNFPGRFSGRQFSNSRSEMNVSTLELGDSALYLCASSHDGTDTQYFGPGTRLTVL.

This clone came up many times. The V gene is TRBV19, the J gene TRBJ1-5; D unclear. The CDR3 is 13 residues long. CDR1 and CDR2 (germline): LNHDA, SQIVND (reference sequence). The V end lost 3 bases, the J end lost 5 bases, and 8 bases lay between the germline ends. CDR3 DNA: TGTGCCAGTAGTATTCCTTTTTATCAGCCCCAGCATTTT. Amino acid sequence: CASSIPFYQPQHF.

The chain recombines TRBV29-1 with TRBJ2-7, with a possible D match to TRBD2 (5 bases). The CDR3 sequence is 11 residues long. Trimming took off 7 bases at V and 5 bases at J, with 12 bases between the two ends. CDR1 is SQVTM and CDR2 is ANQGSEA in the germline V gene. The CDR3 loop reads CSGTLGNEQYF. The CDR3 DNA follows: TGCAGCGGGACTCTAGGGAACGAGCAGTACTTC.

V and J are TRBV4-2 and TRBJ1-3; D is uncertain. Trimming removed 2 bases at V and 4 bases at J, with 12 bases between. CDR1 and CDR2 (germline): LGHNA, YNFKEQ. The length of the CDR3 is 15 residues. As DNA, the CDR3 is TGTGCCAGCAGCCAACCGGGCCAAACAGGAAACACCATATATTTT. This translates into CASSQPGQTGNTIYF.

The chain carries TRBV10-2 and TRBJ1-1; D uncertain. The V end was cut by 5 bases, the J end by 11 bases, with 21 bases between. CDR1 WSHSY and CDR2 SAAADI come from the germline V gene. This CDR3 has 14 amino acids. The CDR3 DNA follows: TGCGCCAGCAGTAGCCCGGTAGAGGGATGGTTTGCTTTCTTT. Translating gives CASSSPVEGWFAFF.

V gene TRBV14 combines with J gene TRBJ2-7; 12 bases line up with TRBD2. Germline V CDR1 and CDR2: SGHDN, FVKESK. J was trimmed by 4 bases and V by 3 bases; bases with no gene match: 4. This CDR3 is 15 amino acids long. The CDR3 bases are TGTGCCAGCAGCCAGACTAGCGGGAGATCTTACGAGCAGTACTTC. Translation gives CASSQTSGRSYEQYF.

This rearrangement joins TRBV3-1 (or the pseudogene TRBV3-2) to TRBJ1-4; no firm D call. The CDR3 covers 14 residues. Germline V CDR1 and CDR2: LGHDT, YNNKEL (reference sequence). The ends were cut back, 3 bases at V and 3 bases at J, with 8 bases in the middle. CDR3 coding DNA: TGTGCCAGCAGCCAGGATCTGTCTAATGAAAAACTGTTTTTT. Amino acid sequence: CASSQDLSNEKLFF.

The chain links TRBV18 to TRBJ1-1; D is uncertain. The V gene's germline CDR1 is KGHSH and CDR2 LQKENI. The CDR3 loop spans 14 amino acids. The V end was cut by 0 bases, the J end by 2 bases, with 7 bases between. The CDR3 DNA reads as TGTGCCAGCTCACCACCCTCCAGAAACACTGAAGCTTTCTTT. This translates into CASSPPSRNTEAFF.

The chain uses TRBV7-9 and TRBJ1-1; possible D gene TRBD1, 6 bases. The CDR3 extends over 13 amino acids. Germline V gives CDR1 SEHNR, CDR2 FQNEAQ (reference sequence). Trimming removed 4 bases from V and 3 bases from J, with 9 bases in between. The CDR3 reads CASSSNRDTEAFF. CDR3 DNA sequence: TGTGCCAGCAGCTCGAACAGGGACACTGAAGCTTTCTTT.

Written as DNA, the CDR3 is TGTGCCAGCAGTGAGGAGCGAGGGGGCGGTCAGCCCCAGCATTTT. Its protein is CASSEERGGGQPQHF. The chain uses TRBV6-1 and TRBJ1-5, with 7 bases identical to TRBD1. V trimming: 3 bases; J trimming: 6 bases; junction bases outside the gene matches: 8. The CDR3 is 15 residues long. The germline V gene has CDR1 MNHNS and CDR2 SASEGT.

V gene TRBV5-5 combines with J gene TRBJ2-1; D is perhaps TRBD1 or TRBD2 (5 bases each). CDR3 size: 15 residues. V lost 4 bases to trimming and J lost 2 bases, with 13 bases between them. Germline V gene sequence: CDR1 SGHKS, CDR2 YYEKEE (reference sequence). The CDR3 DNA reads TGTGCCAGCAGCCCGGGACCTGACCCCTACAATGAGCAGTTCTTC. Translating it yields CASSPGPDPYNEQFF.

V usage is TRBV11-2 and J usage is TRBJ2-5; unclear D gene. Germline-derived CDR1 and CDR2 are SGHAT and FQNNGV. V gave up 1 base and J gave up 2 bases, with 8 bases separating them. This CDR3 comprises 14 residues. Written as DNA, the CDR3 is TGTGCCAGCAGCTTAGTAGGCCAGCAAGAGACCCAGTACTTC. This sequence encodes CASSLVGQQETQYF.

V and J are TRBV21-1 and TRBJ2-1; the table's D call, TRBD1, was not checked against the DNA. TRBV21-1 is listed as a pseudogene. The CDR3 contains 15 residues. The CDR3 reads CASSKGQGLYNEQFF. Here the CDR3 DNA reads TGTGCCAGCAGCAAAGGACAGGGTTTGTACAATGAGCAGTTCTTC.

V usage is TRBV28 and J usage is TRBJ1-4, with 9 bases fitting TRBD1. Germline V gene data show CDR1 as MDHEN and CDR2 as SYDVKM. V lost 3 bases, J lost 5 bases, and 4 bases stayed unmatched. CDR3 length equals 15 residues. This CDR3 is CASSFFGQGNEKLFF. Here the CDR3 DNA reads TGTGCCAGCAGTTTCTTCGGACAGGGGAATGAAAAACTGTTTTTT. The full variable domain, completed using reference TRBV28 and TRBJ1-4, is DVKVTQSSRYLVKRTGEKVFLECVQDMDHENMFWYRQDPGLGLRLIYFSYDVKMKEKGDIPEGYSVSREKKERFSLILESASTNQTSMYLCASSFFGQGNEKLFFGSGTQLSVL.

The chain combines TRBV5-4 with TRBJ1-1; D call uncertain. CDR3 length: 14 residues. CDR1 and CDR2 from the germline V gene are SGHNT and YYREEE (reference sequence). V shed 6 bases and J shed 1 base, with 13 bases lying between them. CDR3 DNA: TGTGCCAGCAACCCAGTAGGAGAGAACACTGAAGCTTTCTTT. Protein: CASNPVGENTEAFF.

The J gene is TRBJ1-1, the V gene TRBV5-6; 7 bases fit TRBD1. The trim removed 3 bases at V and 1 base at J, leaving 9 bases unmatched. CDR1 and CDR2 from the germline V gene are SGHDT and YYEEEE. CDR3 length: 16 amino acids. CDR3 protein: CASSSGTVLRNTEAFF. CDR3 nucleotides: TGTGCCAGCAGCTCCGGGACAGTACTGAGGAACACTGAAGCTTTCTTT.

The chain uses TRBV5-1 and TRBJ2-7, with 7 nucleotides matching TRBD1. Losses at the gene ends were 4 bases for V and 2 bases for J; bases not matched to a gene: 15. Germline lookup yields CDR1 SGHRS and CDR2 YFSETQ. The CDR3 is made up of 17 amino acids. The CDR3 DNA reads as TGCGCCAGCAGCCTAAACCCCACAGGGGATAAAACCTACGAGCAGTACTTC. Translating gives CASSLNPTGDKTYEQYF. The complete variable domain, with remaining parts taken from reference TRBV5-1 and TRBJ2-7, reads KAGVTQTPRYLIKTRGQQVTLSCSPISGHRSVSWYQQTPGQGLQFLFEYFSETQRNKGNFPGRFSGRQFSNSRSEMNVSTLELGDSALYLCASSLNPTGDKTYEQYFGPGTRLTVT.